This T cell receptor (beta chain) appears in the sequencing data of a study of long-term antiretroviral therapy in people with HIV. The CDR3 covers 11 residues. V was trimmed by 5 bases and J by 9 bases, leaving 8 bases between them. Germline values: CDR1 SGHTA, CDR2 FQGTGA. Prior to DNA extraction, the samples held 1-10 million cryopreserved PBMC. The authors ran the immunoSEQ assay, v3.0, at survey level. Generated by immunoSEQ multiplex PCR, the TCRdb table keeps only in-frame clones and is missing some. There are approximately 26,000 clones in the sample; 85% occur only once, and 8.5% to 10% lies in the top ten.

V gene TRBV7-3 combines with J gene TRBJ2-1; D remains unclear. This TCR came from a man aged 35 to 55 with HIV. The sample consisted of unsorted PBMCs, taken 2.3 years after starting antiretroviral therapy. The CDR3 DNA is TGTGCCAGCAGCCTGGGCGGTGAGCAGTTCTTC. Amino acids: CASSLGGEQFF.